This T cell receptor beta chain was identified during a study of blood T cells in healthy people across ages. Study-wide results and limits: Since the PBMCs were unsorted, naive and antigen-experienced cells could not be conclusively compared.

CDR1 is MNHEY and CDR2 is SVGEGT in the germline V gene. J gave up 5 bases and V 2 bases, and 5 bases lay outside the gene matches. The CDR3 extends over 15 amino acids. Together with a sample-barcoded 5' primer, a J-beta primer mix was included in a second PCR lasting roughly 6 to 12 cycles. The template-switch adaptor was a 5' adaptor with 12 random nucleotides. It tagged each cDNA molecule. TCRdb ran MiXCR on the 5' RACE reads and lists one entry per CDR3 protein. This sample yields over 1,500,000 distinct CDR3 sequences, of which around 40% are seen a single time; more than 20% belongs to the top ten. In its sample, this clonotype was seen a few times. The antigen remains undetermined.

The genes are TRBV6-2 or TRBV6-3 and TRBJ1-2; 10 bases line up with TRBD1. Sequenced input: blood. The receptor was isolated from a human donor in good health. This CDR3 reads CASSYTTGGDYGYTF. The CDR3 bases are TGTGCCAGCAGTTACACGACAGGGGGCGATTATGGCTACACCTTC.